The source of this TCR beta chain is a study of cytomegalovirus exposure and HLA in healthy donors. Whole-study results and caveats: According to a later analysis, TCR clusters from the first cohort tended to co-occur in the 100 to 150 validation repertoires. Usually a TCR sequence was rare, but some public TCRs were found in many donors.

Assay: immunoSEQ multiplex PCR; the TCRdb copy retains only in-frame clones and omits some. The table includes over 45,000 clones, over 75% detected once. The V gene lost 2 bases and the J gene lost 0 bases, with 18 bases spanning the gap. The CDR3 runs 18 residues. The germline CDR1 and CDR2 sequences are MDHEN and SYDVKM. For this clone: Its target is unknown.

Separate from the approximately 600-subject first cohort was the approximately 120-subject validation cohort, to which the donors belonged. The TCR was taken from a woman in her 30s in good health and CMV-seronegative. The rearrangement uses TRBV28 and TRBJ2-3; tentative D call: TRBD2 (6 bases). The sequencing sample was made of PBMCs. CDR3 coding DNA: TGTGCCAGCAGTTTAATGATGGGGGGATCTCCTAGCACAGATACGCAGTATTTT. Its translation: CASSLMMGGSPSTDTQYF.